Presented here are 19 T cell receptor beta chains from one specimen sequenced in a study of blood T cell repertoires in COVID-19. The table came from immunoSEQ multiplex PCR; TCRdb's copy has only in-frame clones and leaves some out. The sample consists of approximately 220,000 clones, around 83% of them appearing once. Sequencing was carried out using PBMCs or T cells enriched from blood (not recorded which). Receptors were obtained from a woman between 40 and 50 years old who had recovered from COVID-19.

This chain connects TRBV5-4 to TRBJ2-3, with 8 bases lining up with TRBD2. The CDR3 contains 15 residues. The germline CDR1 and CDR2 sequences are SGHNT and YYREEE (reference sequence). Unmatched junction bases numbered 8, after V lost 4 bases and J lost 4 bases. The CDR3 spells CASSRKGLAADTQYF. The CDR3 nucleotides are TGTGCCAGCAGCAGGAAAGGACTAGCTGCAGATACGCAGTATTTT. The full variable domain, its missing parts supplied by reference TRBV5-4 and TRBJ2-3, is ETGVTQSPTHLIKTRGQQVTLRCSSQSGHNTVSWYQQALGQGPQFIFQYYREEENGRGNFPPRFSGLQFPNYSSELNVNALELDDSALYLCASSRKGLAADTQYFGPGTRLTVL.

The chain couples TRBV7-2 to TRBJ1-2; 11 nucleotides align to TRBD1. Trimming at V came to 5 bases and at J to 8 bases, leaving 16 bases not matched to a gene. There are 17 residues in the CDR3. From germline, CDR1 is SGHTA and CDR2 FQGNSA. Here the CDR3 reads CASSPGQGAAPLRGYTF. For the CDR3, the DNA is TGTGCCAGCAGCCCCGGACAGGGGGCGGCCCCTCTGAGGGGCTACACCTTC.

This chain joins TRBV7-9 and TRBJ2-7, with unresolved D. With 0 bases removed from V and 0 bases from J, the gap between germline ends came to 6 bases. There are 14 residues in the CDR3. CDR1 is SEHNR, CDR2 FQNEAQ, per germline (reference sequence). CDR3 nucleotide sequence: TGTGCCAGCAGCTTAGCTGGTAGCTCCTACGAGCAGTACTTC. This translates into CASSLAGSSYEQYF.

V gene TRBV27 combines with J gene TRBJ2-7; 7 nucleotides line up with TRBD1. CDR1 is MNHEY and CDR2 is SMNVEV in the germline V gene (reference sequence). The junction had 6 bases not matched to a gene; V was cut back by 5 bases and J by 2 bases. The CDR3 covers 14 residues. This CDR3 reads CASSPGTATYEQYV. The CDR3 nucleotides read TGTGCCAGCAGTCCAGGGACAGCCACCTACGAGCAGTACGTC.

The chain combines TRBV30 with TRBJ2-7, with 7 bases fitting TRBD2. The CDR3 extends over 14 amino acids. Losses at the gene ends were 1 base for V and 5 bases for J; bases not matched to a gene: 8. Per germline, CDR1 GTSNPN and CDR2 SVGIG (reference sequence). CDR3 nucleotide sequence: TGTGCCTGGAGTGCTTCACGGGAGGTCCACGAGCAGTACTTC. Its protein product is CAWSASREVHEQYF.

The genes are TRBV6-5 and TRBJ1-1; D is ambiguous. The germline CDR1 and CDR2 sequences are MNHEY and SVGAGI. V was cut by 6 bases and J by 1 base, with 12 bases left in between. CDR3 length: 14 amino acids. The CDR3 spells CASRKPQENTEAFF. Written as DNA, the CDR3 is TGTGCCAGCAGGAAGCCTCAAGAGAACACTGAAGCTTTCTTT.

The chain joins TRBV6-4 to TRBJ2-2, with D possibly being TRBD2 (6 bases). Germline CDR1 is MRHNA and CDR2 is SNTAGT. The CDR3 covers 13 residues. Trimming removed 6 bases from V and 6 bases from J, with 11 bases in between. The chain's CDR3 is CASRPTSAGELFF. CDR3 coding DNA: TGTGCCAGCAGGCCGACTAGTGCCGGGGAGCTGTTTTTT.

The chain recombines TRBV28 with TRBJ2-3; D possibly corresponds to TRBD1 (5 bases). Trimming pared 8 bases from V and 1 base from J, leaving 7 bases between. Germline values: CDR1 MDHEN, CDR2 SYDVKM. There are 12 residues in the CDR3. CDR3 amino acids: CASGAGTDTQYF. CDR3 bases: TGTGCCAGCGGGGCGGGCACAGATACGCAGTATTTT.

The chain carries TRBV5-6 and TRBJ2-7, with D perhaps TRBD1 (6 bases). Germline CDR1 and CDR2: SGHDT and YYEEEE. CDR3 length equals 13 residues. The germline V and J ends were trimmed by 4 bases and 2 bases, with 10 bases remaining between them. CDR3 DNA sequence: TGTGCCAGCAGCCTACAGGGTCCCTACGAGCAGTACGTC. Amino acids: CASSLQGPYEQYV.

The V call is TRBV14, the J call TRBJ1-4; possible D gene TRBD1, 5 bases. The CDR3 loop spans 15 amino acids. The germline gives CDR1 SGHDN, CDR2 FVKESK. Between the trimmed V and J ends, which lost 5 bases and 0 bases, there was a span of 10 bases. The CDR3 region is CASSSTAATNEKLFF. As DNA, the CDR3 is TGTGCCAGCAGCTCGACAGCAGCAACTAATGAAAAACTGTTTTTT.

About this clone: Other DNA sequences in this specimen translate into the identical CDR3. The J gene is TRBJ1-2, the V gene TRBV2; D gene uncertain. The CDR3 has 11 residues. Trimming stripped 0 bases from V and 8 bases from J, with 4 bases between. Per the germline V gene, CDR1 is SNHLY and CDR2 is FYNNEI. The CDR3 region has the DNA TGTGCCAGCAGTGAAGCGGGCGGCTACACCTTC. It encodes CASSEAGGYTF.

The chain links TRBV7-8 to TRBJ1-1; TRBD1 agrees at 9 bases. J was trimmed by 6 bases and V by 5 bases; bases with no gene match: 4. This CDR3 is built from 13 residues. CDR1 and CDR2 (germline): SGHVS, FQNEAQ. The CDR3 DNA sequence: TGTGCCAGCAGCGGGGACAGGGCAGCTGAAGCTTTCTTT. Encoded protein: CASSGDRAAEAFF.

The chain has TRBV5-3 and TRBJ1-1, with 7 nucleotides matching TRBD1. TRBV5-3 is an ORF for which the function is uncertain. V shed 2 bases and J 7 bases; nucleotides not matched to a gene: 5. CDR3 length: 13 amino acids. The CDR3 loop is CARSLQGNGEAFF. The CDR3, as DNA: TGTGCCAGAAGCTTACAGGGGAATGGTGAAGCTTTCTTT.

The chain employs TRBV5-5 and TRBJ1-1, with 7 bases aligning to TRBD1. The trim removed 6 bases at V and 0 bases at J, leaving 5 bases unmatched. The CDR3 length is 14 residues. Looked up from germline, CDR1 is SGHKS and CDR2 is YYEKEE (reference sequence). DNA for the CDR3: TGTGCCAGCACCATGGGACAGATGAACACTGAAGCTTTCTTT. Protein product: CASTMGQMNTEAFF.

The chain links TRBV27 to TRBJ1-1; 7 nucleotides line up with TRBD1. V was pared by 5 bases and J by 7 bases, with 10 bases of the junction left unmatched. Germline V lookup: CDR1 MNHEY, CDR2 SMNVEV (reference sequence). This CDR3 contains 14 residues. This chain's CDR3 is CASSPRDSRHEAFF. CDR3 bases: TGTGCCAGCAGTCCTCGGGACAGCAGGCATGAAGCTTTCTTT.

The chain carries TRBV27 and TRBJ1-6, with 10 bases that match TRBD1. The CDR3 covers 15 residues. CDR1 and CDR2 (germline): MNHEY, SMNVEV (reference sequence). Trimming cost V 3 bases and J 6 bases; bases outside gene matches: 2. The CDR3 loop reads CASSFRDRGNSPLHF. The CDR3 DNA reads as TGTGCCAGCAGTTTCCGGGACAGGGGTAATTCACCCCTCCACTTT.

This clone occurred once. The CDR3 nucleotides are TGTGCCACCCTTGGGGACAGGAACTACGAGCAGTACTTC. This sequence encodes CATLGDRNYEQYF. The chain links TRBV10-3 to TRBJ2-7, with 8 bases matching TRBD1. V trimming: 10 bases; J trimming: 3 bases; junction bases outside the gene matches: 8. Germline V lookup: CDR1 ENHRY, CDR2 SYGVKD. The CDR3 is 13 residues long.

The chain couples TRBV7-8 to TRBJ2-1; no firm D call. There are 14 residues in the CDR3. Looked up from germline, CDR1 is SGHVS and CDR2 is FQNEAQ. V was clipped by 3 bases and J by 2 bases, with 8 bases between them. CDR3 in DNA: TGTGCCAGCAGCTTGCGTACCACCTACAATGAGCAGTTCTTC. Amino acid sequence: CASSLRTTYNEQFF.

This clone was picked up one time. The V call is TRBV5-5, the J call TRBJ1-1, with 8 bases identical to TRBD1. Germline-derived CDR1 and CDR2 are SGHKS and YYEKEE (reference sequence). The CDR3 spans 16 residues. V was clipped by 4 bases and J by 3 bases; unmatched bases: 11. CDR3 in amino acids: CASSALGLTGDTEAFF. CDR3 DNA: TGTGCCAGCAGCGCATTGGGTTTGACAGGGGACACTGAAGCTTTCTTT.